The text below deals with one T cell receptor (beta chain). Per germline, CDR1 MNHEY and CDR2 SMNVEV (reference sequence). With 6 bases clipped from V and 5 bases from J, the junction kept 8 bases outside the gene matches. The CDR3 runs 15 residues. The data stem from a study of blood T cell repertoires in COVID-19. Only in-frame clones appear in the TCRdb table, and some are missing; sequencing was by immunoSEQ multiplex PCR. The sample comprises roughly 250,000 clones, roughly 89% of which are singletons, and around 0.88% rests with the top ten. The sample consisted of peripheral blood. This TCR was recovered from a man aged 25-45 years with acute or convalescent COVID-19. This rearrangement joins TRBV27 to TRBJ2-5; 11 nucleotides agree with TRBD1. CDR3 sequence: CASRDRGLRVETQYF. The CDR3 coding sequence is TGTGCCAGCAGGGACAGGGGGCTAAGAGTCGAGACCCAGTACTTC.